A single sample gave rise to the 10 T cell receptor beta chains below, sequenced in a study of control samples from healthy donors and cancer patients (dated by TCRdb to 2018 to 2020). Libraries were prepared through the immunoSEQ multiplex PCR assay. TCRdb obtained this table from immuneACCESS and retained in-frame rearrangements with V and J assigned. These tables miss some clones; where compared with another copy, unresolved V genes account for less than half of the shortfall, and the remainder is unexplained. Here the sample has about 120,000 clones; around 90% occur a single time. The ten largest account for approximately 39% of the sample. The material sequenced was blood. These receptor sequences come from a man aged 50-60 years in good health.

This chain uses TRBV27 with TRBJ1-5; maybe TRBD1 (6 bases). The CDR3 spans 16 residues. Germline V gene data show CDR1 as MNHEY and CDR2 as SMNVEV (reference sequence). Trimming removed 3 bases from V and 2 bases from J, with 14 bases in between. CDR3 nucleotide sequence: TGTGCCAGCAGTTTTTCAGGGGAAGAGGGCAATCAGCCCCAGCATTTT. This sequence encodes CASSFSGEEGNQPQHF.

The chain joins TRBV6-1 to TRBJ1-5; TRBD1 might be the D (5 bases). The ends were cut back, 2 bases at V and 2 bases at J, with 13 bases in the middle. The CDR3 totals 16 residues. Per the germline V gene, CDR1 is MNHNS and CDR2 is SASEGT. The CDR3 bases are TGTGCCAGCAGTGAACTCTCAGGGCTTGGCAATCAGCCCCAGCATTTT. The encoded protein is CASSELSGLGNQPQHF.

The chain couples TRBV30 to TRBJ1-2, with TRBD1 as a possible D gene (5 bases). Germline V gives CDR1 GTSNPN, CDR2 SVGIG (reference sequence). The ends were cut back, 2 bases at V and 6 bases at J, with 16 bases in the middle. The CDR3 has 14 residues. CDR3 in amino acids: CAWSMAGPPDGYTF. The CDR3 DNA reads as TGTGCCTGGAGTATGGCAGGGCCGCCGGATGGCTACACCTTC.

The chain employs TRBV2 and TRBJ2-5; D remains ambiguous. The CDR3 totals 11 residues. Germline V gene data show CDR1 as SNHLY and CDR2 as FYNNEI. Trimming shortened V by 2 bases and J by 10 bases, and 8 bases separated the two germline ends. The CDR3 DNA follows: TGTGCCAGCAGTGAAAGCTTGCACCAGTACTTC. Translated: CASSESLHQYF.

This clone appeared many times. The chain links TRBV19 to TRBJ2-3; D not certain. Germline CDR1 reads LNHDA; CDR2 reads SQIVND (reference sequence). Trimming cost V 8 bases and J 2 bases, with 14 bases left between them. CDR3 length: 14 residues. CDR3 region: CASSTEGYTDTQYF. CDR3 DNA: TGTGCCAGTTCCACTGAAGGGTACACAGATACGCAGTATTTT.

The chain recombines TRBV7-2 with TRBJ2-5, with TRBD2 as a possible D gene (5 bases). CDR3 length: 14 residues. Trimming removed 5 bases at V and 1 base at J, with 11 bases between. CDR1 and CDR2 from the germline V gene are SGHTA and FQGNSA. CDR3 in DNA: TGTGCCAGCAGCATGGACTGGTCCCAAGAGACCCAGTACTTC. Translating it yields CASSMDWSQETQYF.

The chain combines TRBV6-5 with TRBJ1-2; no firm D call. Germline V gene data show CDR1 as MNHEY and CDR2 as SVGAGI. The CDR3 runs to 14 residues. V lost 2 bases and J 3 bases, leaving 10 bases between the germline ends. CDR3 nucleotide sequence: TGTGCCAGCAGTTACGGCCGATTTTACTATGGCTACACCTTC. Protein product: CASSYGRFYYGYTF.

This clone came up a few times. V gene TRBV7-9 combines with J gene TRBJ1-6; 9 bases line up with TRBD1. V shed 5 bases, J shed 9 bases, and the junction held 5 bases outside the gene matches. Germline values: CDR1 SEHNR, CDR2 FQNEAQ (reference sequence). This CDR3 spans 14 amino acids. The CDR3 protein is CASSQQGAGSPLHF. In DNA, the CDR3 is TGTGCCAGCAGCCAACAGGGGGCTGGTTCACCCCTCCACTTT.

V is TRBV29-1 and J is TRBJ1-5; possible D gene TRBD1, 6 bases. In germline, CDR1 is SQVTM, CDR2 ANQGSEA. V was trimmed by 4 bases and J by 6 bases, leaving 13 bases between them. This CDR3 region has 13 residues. CDR3 DNA sequence: TGCAGCGTTGTAGGGGGGGCGGGTCAGCCCCAGCATTTT. Its translation is CSVVGGAGQPQHF.

The chain combines TRBV7-2 with TRBJ2-3; D unresolved. CDR3 length: 11 amino acids. Germline V CDR1 and CDR2: SGHTA, FQGNSA. Trimming left V 4 bases short and J 7 bases short, with 6 bases between. The chain's CDR3 is CASSSSHTQYF. The CDR3 nucleotides are TGTGCCAGCAGCTCCTCACATACGCAGTATTTT.